What follows are 9 T cell receptor beta chains derived from one specimen sequenced in a study of T cell clonality in common variable immunodeficiency. General study findings and limits: Fewer deletions and N-nucleotide insertions were reportedly seen in common variable immunodeficiency TCR beta sequences.

TCRdb's copy holds only in-frame clones and misses some; the assay was immunoSEQ multiplex PCR. Listed for the sample are about 21,000 clones, none seen a single time. Antigens of these TCRs are unknown. The specimen sequenced was peripheral blood mononuclear cells. The receptors originated from a human donor with common variable immunodeficiency.

This clone was observed at least ten times. This CDR3 is CASSMGTESTDTQYF. Partial CDR3 DNA: TGTGCCAGTAGTATGGGGACAGAGAGCACAGATACG. V is TRBV19 and J is TRBJ2-3; 7 bases are a match to TRBD1. The read gets to within 3 residues of the CDR3 end, and the germline J gene fills in the rest. The CDR3 runs to 15 residues. V lost 3 bases and J lost 0; bases outside the gene matches: 3. In germline, CDR1 is LNHDA, CDR2 SQIVND (reference sequence).

This clone was picked up a small number of times. The read comes to an end 3 residues before the CDR3 does, leaving the germline J gene to fill in the end. This chain connects TRBV6-1 to TRBJ2-5; 7 bases are a match to TRBD1. V shed 2 bases, J shed 1 base, and the junction held 10 bases outside the gene matches. The CDR3 runs to 17 residues. Germline CDR1 reads MNHNS; CDR2 reads SASEGT. The chain's CDR3 is CASSEQGQTVTQETQYF. The covered CDR3 bases are TGTGCCAGCAGTGAACAGGGACAGACCGTTACCCAAGAGACC.

This clone appeared many times. The CDR3 sequence is CASSPLRQDSTGKAFF. The sequenced part of the CDR3 DNA is TGTGCCAGCAGCCCCTTGCGACAGGATTCAACTGGCAAG. This chain joins TRBV4-2 and TRBJ1-1; weak D call: TRBD1 (6 bases). Coverage ceases 3 residues before the CDR3 finishes, and the germline J gene fills in the end. CDR1 LGHNA and CDR2 YNFKEQ come from the germline V gene. The CDR3 has 16 residues.

This clone came up many times. The CDR3 goes on 3 residues after the read ends, and that part is filled in from the germline J gene. This chain joins TRBV30 and TRBJ2-7; D unresolved. Germline V gives CDR1 GTSNPN, CDR2 SVGIG (reference sequence). V lost 4 bases, J lost 5 bases, and 9 bases lay in between. CDR3 size: 11 residues. CDR3 bases read: TGTGCCTGGAATTTCCGGGACGAG. Translated, it gives CAWNFRDE. The whole CDR3 region reads CAWNFRDEQYF.

This clone has a count of ten or more. The covered CDR3 bases are TGTGCCAGCAGCGGCCGGGACTATGGC. It specifies CASSGRDYG. The full CDR3 is CASSGRDYGYTF. The chain joins TRBV7-9 to TRBJ1-2; D not resolved. From the germline J gene comes the end of the CDR3, since the read stops 3 residues before it. Trimming took 5 bases from V and 3 from J, leaving 7 bases between them. CDR3 length equals 12 residues. Germline CDR1 and CDR2: SEHNR and FQNEAQ (reference sequence).

This clone was detected ten times or more. The read gets to within 3 residues of the CDR3 end, and the germline J gene fills in the rest. The chain has TRBV12-3 or TRBV12-4 and TRBJ2-3; TRBD1 agrees at 7 bases. CDR3 length: 14 amino acids. After removal of 6 bases from V and 4 bases from J, the junction contained 7 bases not matched to a gene. CDR3 sequence reads: CASSPRGLADTQYF. The sequenced CDR3 bases are TGTGCCAGCAGCCCGAGGGGGCTCGCAGATACG.

This clone occurred many times. The sequence runs out 3 residues before the end of the CDR3; the remainder is reconstructed from the germline J gene. The J gene is TRBJ2-5, the V gene TRBV20-1; TRBD2 agrees at 10 bases. The CDR3 totals 13 residues. CDR1 DFQATT and CDR2 SNEGSKA come from the germline V gene (reference sequence). The trim removed 6 bases at V and 2 bases at J, leaving 3 bases unmatched. Incomplete CDR3 DNA: TGCAGTGCCGAACTAGCGGGACAAGAGACC. Its translation: CSAELAGQET. The full-length CDR3 reads as CSAELAGQETQYF.

This clone qualifies as medium-sized. The sequence runs out 3 residues before the end of the CDR3; the remainder is reconstructed from the germline J gene. V and J are TRBV28 and TRBJ2-4; maybe TRBD1 (5 bases). Trimming cost V 7 bases and J 7 bases, with 11 bases left between them. CDR1 and CDR2 (germline): MDHEN, SYDVKM. The CDR3 is 12 amino acids. Incomplete CDR3 DNA: TGTGCCAGCAAAGGGGATCTGAACATT. Translated, it gives CASKGDLNI. In full, the CDR3 reads CASKGDLNIQYF. The full variable domain, completed using reference TRBV28 and TRBJ2-4, is DVKVTQSSRYLVKRTGEKVFLECVQDMDHENMFWYRQDPGLGLRLIYFSYDVKMKEKGDIPEGYSVSREKKERFSLILESASTNQTSMYLCASKGDLNIQYFGAGTRLSVL.

This clone was counted at least ten times. The read ends 3 residues early relative to the CDR3; the germline J gene fills the gap. This chain connects TRBV7-9 to TRBJ2-7; TRBD1 matches 7 bases. After removal of 3 bases from V and 6 bases from J, the junction contained 5 bases not matched to a gene. There are 13 residues in the CDR3. Germline CDR1 and CDR2: SEHNR and FQNEAQ (reference sequence). The CDR3 sequence: CASSFTGDREQYF. CDR3 DNA, as far as it was read: TGTGCCAGCAGCTTTACAGGGGACCGCGAG.